One sample yielded the 17 T cell receptor beta chains listed below, sequenced in a study of response to subunit inactivated influenza vaccine. Via MiXCR, TCRdb re-called the RT-PCR reads, giving one row per CDR3 protein. This table holds a few hundred thousand distinct CDR3 sequences, about 10% found once. The source material was PBMCs from blood, sampled 45 days after vaccination. Source of these receptors: a man aged 45-65 years who received an inactivated influenza vaccine.

At least ten counts were recorded for this clonotype. The CDR3: CASSSGQGQETQYF. The DNA for the CDR3 is TGCGCCAGCAGCTCCGGACAGGGCCAAGAGACCCAGTACTTC. J is TRBJ2-5 and V is TRBV5-1, with 8 positions matching TRBD1. The CDR3 runs 14 residues. In germline, CDR1 is SGHRS, CDR2 YFSETQ. Trimming took 3 bases from V and 1 from J; bases not matched to a gene: 2.

J is TRBJ2-1 and V is TRBV29-1; D may be TRBD2 (6 bases). The V gene's germline CDR1 is SQVTM and CDR2 ANQGSEA. This CDR3 has 12 residues. The V end was cut by 5 bases, the J end by 12 bases, with 17 bases between. This CDR3 is CSVTPPNGGQFF. CDR3 nucleotides: TGCAGCGTTACTCCGCCGAACGGGGGGCAGTTCTTC.

This clonotype has just a few counts. The chain has TRBV15 and TRBJ2-1, with a tentative D call TRBD2 (6 bases). CDR1 LNHNV and CDR2 YYDKDF come from the germline V gene (reference sequence). Trimming stripped 1 base from V and 5 bases from J, with 9 bases between. The CDR3 covers 14 residues. This chain's CDR3 is CATSRVLANNEQFF. CDR3 bases: TGTGCCACCAGCAGAGTACTAGCCAACAATGAGCAGTTCTTC.

This clonotype appeared many times. The genes are TRBV20-1 and TRBJ2-5; tentatively, D is TRBD1 (6 bases). CDR1 and CDR2 from the germline V gene are DFQATT and SNEGSKA (reference sequence). The CDR3 extends over 14 amino acids. The germline V and J ends were trimmed by 6 bases and 7 bases, with 21 bases remaining between them. This CDR3 reads CSAPPGAQARTQYF. CDR3 DNA: TGCAGTGCCCCACCAGGGGCCCAAGCAAGGACCCAGTACTTC.

This clonotype came up many times. This chain links TRBV5-1 with TRBJ1-5; D not resolved. The germline V gene encodes CDR1 SGHRS and CDR2 YFSETQ. Trimming shortened V by 0 bases and J by 3 bases, and 4 bases separated the two germline ends. The CDR3 totals 13 residues. CDR3 coding DNA: TGCGCCAGCAGCTTGGACATCAATCAGCCCCAGCATTTT. It encodes CASSLDINQPQHF.

This clonotype was counted between two and nine times. The rearrangement uses TRBV29-1 and TRBJ2-7; D is perhaps TRBD1 or TRBD2 (6 bases each). V shed 0 bases and J shed 4 bases, with 16 bases lying between them. Germline assignment: CDR1 SQVTM and CDR2 ANQGSEA. The CDR3 sequence is 15 residues long. CDR3 sequence reads: CSVEDVGGTTYEQYF. As DNA, the CDR3 is TGCAGCGTTGAAGATGTCGGCGGGACAACATACGAGCAGTACTTC.

This clonotype was recorded at least ten times. The genes are TRBV20-1 and TRBJ1-1; D gene uncertain. The length of the CDR3 is 12 residues. CDR1 and CDR2 (germline): DFQATT, SNEGSKA (reference sequence). V was clipped by 5 bases and J by 0 bases, with 7 bases between them. CDR3 nucleotides: TGCAGTGCTCCATTCTTGAACACTGAAGCTTTCTTT. As protein: CSAPFLNTEAFF.

This clonotype was counted a few times. The chain joins TRBV28 to TRBJ2-1; maybe TRBD1 (6 bases). The CDR3 loop spans 16 amino acids. In germline, CDR1 is MDHEN, CDR2 SYDVKM. The germline V and J ends were trimmed by 5 bases and 0 bases, with 14 bases remaining between them. The CDR3 sequence: CASSRLEGGSYNEQFF. In DNA, the CDR3 is TGTGCCAGCAGTCGTCTTGAAGGGGGCTCCTACAATGAGCAGTTCTTC.

This clonotype turned up a few times. The chain uses TRBV10-3 and TRBJ2-1; 10 nucleotides line up with TRBD2. V shed 4 bases, J shed 0 bases, and the junction held 3 bases outside the gene matches. This CDR3 contains 16 residues. Germline CDR1 reads ENHRY; CDR2 reads SYGVKD. Here the CDR3 reads CAISVSSGSSYNEQFF. As DNA, the CDR3 is TGTGCCATCAGTGTGTCTAGCGGGAGCTCCTACAATGAGCAGTTCTTC.

This clonotype was seen repeatedly, ten times or more. The chain combines TRBV20-1 with TRBJ1-5, with 7 bases aligning to TRBD1. CDR1 and CDR2 from the germline V gene are DFQATT and SNEGSKA (reference sequence). This CDR3 is 13 amino acids long. CDR3 in DNA: TGCAGCCCCGGACAGGATAGCAATCAGCCCCAGCATTTT. Translating gives CSPGQDSNQPQHF.

This clonotype was seen at least ten times. The chain is built from TRBV5-1 and TRBJ2-7, with D possibly being TRBD2 (5 bases). The V gene lost 0 bases and the J gene lost 6 bases, with 10 bases spanning the gap. The CDR3 is 13 amino acids. The V gene's germline CDR1 is SGHRS and CDR2 YFSETQ. The chain's CDR3 is CASSLAGLSEQYF. The DNA of the CDR3 is TGCGCCAGCAGCTTGGCAGGACTGAGCGAGCAGTACTTC.

CDR3 sequence (DNA): TGTGCCAGCAGAGTCAGGGGGCTTTGGACTGAAGCTTTCTTT. Protein: CASRVRGLWTEAFF. The chain uses TRBV27 and TRBJ1-1; the match to TRBD1 covers 8 bases. This CDR3 comprises 14 residues. J gave up 5 bases and V 6 bases, and 8 bases lay outside the gene matches. Germline V gene sequence: CDR1 MNHEY, CDR2 SMNVEV (reference sequence).

This clonotype was counted between two and nine times. The gene calls are TRBV20-1 and TRBJ2-5, with a tentative D call TRBD1 (5 bases). Germline lookup yields CDR1 DFQATT and CDR2 SNEGSKA (reference sequence). CDR3 length equals 14 residues. Trimming removed 4 bases from V and 5 bases from J, with 17 bases in between. The CDR3 region is CSATADSSRETQYF. In nucleotides, the CDR3 is TGCAGTGCTACTGCAGACAGCTCTAGGGAGACCCAGTACTTC.

This clonotype has a handful of counts. The V gene is TRBV18, the J gene TRBJ2-5; 8 bases match TRBD1. The length of the CDR3 is 15 residues. Germline CDR1 and CDR2: KGHSH and LQKENI. V lost 7 bases and J lost 3; bases outside the gene matches: 10. The chain's CDR3 is CASLLRGQGKETQYF. Here the CDR3 DNA reads TGTGCCAGCTTACTGCGAGGACAGGGCAAAGAGACCCAGTACTTC.

Many counts were recorded for this clonotype. The V gene is TRBV12-3 or TRBV12-4, the J gene TRBJ1-4; maybe TRBD1 (5 bases). The CDR3 is 14 amino acids. The ends were cut back, 6 bases at V and 5 bases at J, with 13 bases in the middle. The CDR3 nucleotides are TGTGCCAGCAGCTTGGGTCAGGGCAATGAAAAACTGTTTTTT. Its translation is CASSLGQGNEKLFF.

The table lists this clonotype with a few counts. V gene TRBV4-3 combines with J gene TRBJ2-4; TRBD1 agrees at 7 bases. The CDR3 covers 15 residues. Germline V gene data show CDR1 as LGHNA and CDR2 as YSLEER. V was clipped by 4 bases and J by 3 bases; unmatched bases: 6. The CDR3 bases are TGCGCCAGCAGCCCTGTTTGGGACAGCAAAAACATTCAGTACTTC. Translation: CASSPVWDSKNIQYF.

This rearrangement joins TRBV7-2 to TRBJ1-5, with a tentative D call TRBD1 (6 bases). The CDR3 length is 13 residues. The germline gives CDR1 SGHTA, CDR2 FQGNSA. V was trimmed by 7 bases and J by 4 bases, leaving 11 bases between them. CDR3 DNA: TGTGCCAGCACGGCAGGGGTTAATCAGCCCCAGCATTTT. This translates into CASTAGVNQPQHF.